The T cell receptor (beta chain) under discussion was sequenced for a study of blood T cell repertoires in COVID-19. Overall study: Collection of acute and convalescent COVID-19 samples took place in the United States, Italy and Spain.

Produced via immunoSEQ multiplex PCR; TCRdb's table is partial and in-frame only. Seen here are about 300,000 clones, approximately 90% observed once, and the top ten hold around 5.9%. Participants' own reports of clinical history determined their cohort assignment. What was sequenced was PBMCs or T cells enriched from blood (not recorded which). The TCR sequence derives from a woman under 40 who had recovered from COVID-19.

The CDR3 bases are TGTGCCAGCAGCCTGGACAGGGATGAAGCTTTCTTT. It yields the protein CASSLDRDEAFF. The chain combines TRBV11-1 with TRBJ1-1; 8 positions agree with TRBD1. Losses at the gene ends were 5 bases for V and 7 bases for J; bases not matched to a gene: 3. The CDR3 totals 12 residues. The V gene's germline CDR1 is SGHAT and CDR2 FQDESV (reference sequence).